Listed here is a single TCR beta chain. Its antigen is as yet unknown. This record belongs to a study of vaccination and CD4 T cells after COVID-19. For the study at large: The authors used overlapping spike peptides from SARS-CoV-2, HCoV-NL63, HCoV-OC43 and HCoV-229E to stimulate cells.

With the Oncomine TCR Beta short-read assay, DNA from cultured CD4+ T cells was sequenced. In this case, cultured CD4+ T cells provided the extracted genomic DNA. A single record per CDR3 protein comes from TCRdb applying MiXCR to the PCR reads. This table holds more than 9,500 distinct CDR3 sequences, under 60% found once. V shed 7 bases, J shed 3 bases, and the junction held 5 bases outside the gene matches. The CDR3 is made up of 14 amino acids. Germline CDR1 is SNHLY and CDR2 is FYNNEI. Treatment defined: roughly 10-day PBMC culture with coronavirus spike peptide pools or control peptides (ViraFEST assay).

The clonotype comes from a human donor with COVID-19. This specimen consisted of cultured CD4+ T cells from blood, obtained after SARS-CoV-2 vaccination. The genes are TRBV2 and TRBJ2-2; 7 nucleotides agree with TRBD1. Here the CDR3 reads CASKRGTDTGELFF. The CDR3 nucleotides read TGTGCCAGCAAACGAGGGACAGACACCGGGGAGCTGTTTTTT.